Sequencing of this T cell receptor beta chain was carried out in a study of shared clonotypes between healthy human individuals (TCRdb year 2020). With regard to the full study: The cohort comprised a couple of women and a few men aged 18 to 49 years. For each donor, CD4 naive and CD4 memory were each given three plates, CD8 naive was given two plates, and CD8 memory was given one plate. Blood TCR repertoires of about 5 healthy adults were deeply sequenced to estimate repertoire size and the extent of clonotype sharing between individuals. Libraries were prepared and TCR repertoires were sequenced by different laboratories using diverse techniques, in order to increase sequencing depth and limit assay-specific biases. Per donor, leukapheresis produced somewhere between about 0.94 and 8.9 billion PBMCs. The study at large found these results: Across several donors, about 5.2% of naive CD4, more than 3% of naive CD8, roughly 2.2% of memory CD4, and under 0.45% of memory CD8 clonotypes were shared. Based on pairwise subsampling, the degree of clonotype sharing among donors was expected to be affected by sequencing depth. Naive subsets generally had larger estimated clonotype richness than memory subsets. Incomplete sequencing was indicated by rarefaction of sorted-subset datasets, despite the large sequencing depth. Higher generation probabilities were observed for clonotypes shared by all four sorted-subset donors than for non-shared clonotypes. Because the study included only a small number of donors, the genetic and exposure-history diversity represented was limited. Sampling was restricted to blood, and TCR repertoires in tissue are likely to differ from TCR repertoires in blood.

A word on this clone: Its antigen is not yet known. One base away there is no much larger clone; base qualities are not given.

Taken from cysteine to phenylalanine, the CDR3 has 15 residues. Solely the CDR3 DNA is kept, with 45 bases framed from the first base. The germline V gene yields MGHRA for CDR1 and YSYEKL for CDR2. The germline V and J ends show losses of 3 bases and 8 bases respectively, and no gene match explains 9 bases of the junction. Using the deep immunoSEQ assay, multiplex PCR amplified TCR CDR3 regions from genomic DNA. For each cell subset, the extracted genomic DNA was distributed evenly across all wells of several immunoSEQ 96-well plates, and each plate served as one replicate. For sorted subsets, about 210 ng of genomic DNA, equivalent to around 29,000 T cell genomes, went into each replicate PCR. The purified libraries were quantified using a Qubit 3.0 fluorometer, sized with a Bioanalyzer 2100, and then quantified again using the KAPA Library Quantification kit. A separate single-read 150-cycle Illumina NextSeq 550 flow cell was used to sequence each immunoSEQ 96-well plate. In the original analysis: Because only junctional sequences without quality scores were contained in the immunoSEQ output, filtering matching that applied to full-length reads could not be performed. Sequences were annotated with PyIR, a Python wrapper for IgBLAST v1.9, and V/J genes and CDR3 were assigned using IMGT germline references. Reads were filtered out if the reads had weak V/J assignments (E-value above 1e-6), no CDR3, stop codons, out-of-frame junctions, or ambiguous translated residues. V3J clonotypes were defined as sequences sharing an identical inferred V gene, J gene, and CDR3 amino acid sequence. Percentage overlap between repertoires was calculated by dividing the number of shared unique clonotypes by the size of the smaller repertoire. Repertoire richness was assessed with RTK rarefaction, the Chao1 estimator, and Recon v2.1 estimates of unobserved clonotypes. For all TCRbeta clonotypes obtained by the gDNA method from a handful of donors, generation probabilities were computed with OLGA. As stored in TCRdb, this immuneACCESS dataset retains in-frame rearrangements with V and J assigned. A fraction of the clones does not appear; measured against another copy, unresolved V genes explain less than half of the discrepancy, and the remainder lacks a known reason. Clone size and the V and J calls come from that table; the DNA yielded D and trimming. This sample is represented by approximately 1.9 million clones; around 95% of them were singletons. 1.5% to 2% of the sample is held by the ten biggest clonotypes.

CD8 naive samples consisted of CD45RO-negative cells that were positively selected for CCR7, yielding a CD45RA+CCR7+ population without TemRA cells. Healthy HIV-negative adults with no recently reported acute infections or vaccinations were included as donors. Every donor was a Caucasian adult living in Nashville, Tennessee, USA. Blood was obtained by leukapheresis, after which PBMCs were separated by Ficoll-Histopaque density gradient centrifugation and cryopreserved in liquid nitrogen vapor phase. Analytical flow cytometry was used to check the purity and quantity of each magnetically sorted T cell population. Genomic DNA was isolated from each sorted fraction and quantified by UV absorbance on a Nanodrop 2000c.

The source of this sequence is a man between 18 and 29 years old in good health. Some clones in this sample may be carry-over from other donors' samples. Sequenced input: naive CD8+ T cells from PBMCs. Interpreted using the paper, the cell subset or site label stands for: CD45RA+CCR7+. The chain links TRBV4-1 with TRBJ1-4, and 7 junctional nucleotides match TRBD1. The CDR3 reads as follows: CASSQGTAGGEKLFF. The nucleotide sequence is TGCGCCAGCAGCCAGGGGACAGCCGGTGGCGAAAAACTGTTTTTT.